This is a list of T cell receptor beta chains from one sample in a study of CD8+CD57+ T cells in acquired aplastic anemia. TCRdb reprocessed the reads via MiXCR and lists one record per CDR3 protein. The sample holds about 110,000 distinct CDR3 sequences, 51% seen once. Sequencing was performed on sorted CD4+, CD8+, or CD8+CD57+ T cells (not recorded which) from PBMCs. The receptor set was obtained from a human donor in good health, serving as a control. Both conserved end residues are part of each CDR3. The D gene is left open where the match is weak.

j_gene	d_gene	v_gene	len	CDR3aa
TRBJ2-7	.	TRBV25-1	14	CAGSLLQGLVEQYF
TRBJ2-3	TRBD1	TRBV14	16	CASSQLGQATRETQYF
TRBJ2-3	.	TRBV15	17	CATSRVRGKYSGDTQYF
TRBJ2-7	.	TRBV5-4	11	CASSLGGLPTF
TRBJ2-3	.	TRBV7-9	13	CASSLLGTDTQYF
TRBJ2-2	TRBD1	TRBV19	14	CASSWDSMTGELFF
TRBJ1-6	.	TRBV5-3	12	CASSMPYSPLHF
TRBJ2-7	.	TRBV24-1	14	CATSDGGIPYEQYF
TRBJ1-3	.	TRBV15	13	CATSREGGTTIYF
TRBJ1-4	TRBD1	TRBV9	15	CASSARQGTNEKLFF